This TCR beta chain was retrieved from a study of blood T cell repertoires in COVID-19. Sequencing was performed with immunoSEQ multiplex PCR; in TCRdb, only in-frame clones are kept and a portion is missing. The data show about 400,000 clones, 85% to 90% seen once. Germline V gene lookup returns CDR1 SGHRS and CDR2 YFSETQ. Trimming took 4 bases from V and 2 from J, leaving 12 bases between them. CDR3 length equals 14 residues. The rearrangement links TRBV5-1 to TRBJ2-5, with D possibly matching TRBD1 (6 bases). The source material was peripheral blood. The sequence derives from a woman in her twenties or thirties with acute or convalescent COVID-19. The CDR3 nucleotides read TGCGCCAGCAGCCAGGACAGTAGGCAAGAGACCCAGTACTTC. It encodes CASSQDSRQETQYF.